What follows is one TCR beta chain and its context. Assay used: immunoSEQ multiplex PCR; TCRdb lists only in-frame clones, some missing. The table includes 110,000 to 150,000 clones, around four fifths detected once. This record belongs to a study of blood T cell repertoires in COVID-19. Looking at the study overall: The cDNA or gDNA used as material had been derived from T cells, B-cell-depleted T cells, or PBMCs.

The V segment lost 5 bases and the J segment 4 bases; nucleotides outside the gene matches: 4. Germline assignment: CDR1 SEHNR and CDR2 FQNEAQ (reference sequence). This CDR3 has 15 amino acids. The chain recombines TRBV7-9 with TRBJ1-4, with 10 positions matching TRBD1. This TCR derives from a woman aged 35 to 49 who had recovered from COVID-19. Sequencing was done on a sample of PBMCs or T cells enriched from blood (not recorded which). The CDR3 DNA is TGTGCCAGCAGCAATCGGGACAGGGGTAATGAAAAACTGTTTTTT. As protein: CASSNRDRGNEKLFF. Full variable domain (rest looked up from reference TRBV7-9 and TRBJ1-4): DTGVSQNPRHKITKRGQNVTFRCDPISEHNRLYWYRQTLGQGPEFLTYFQNEAQLEKSRLLSDRFSAERPKGSFSTLEIQRTEQGDSAMYLCASSNRDRGNEKLFFGSGTQLSVL.